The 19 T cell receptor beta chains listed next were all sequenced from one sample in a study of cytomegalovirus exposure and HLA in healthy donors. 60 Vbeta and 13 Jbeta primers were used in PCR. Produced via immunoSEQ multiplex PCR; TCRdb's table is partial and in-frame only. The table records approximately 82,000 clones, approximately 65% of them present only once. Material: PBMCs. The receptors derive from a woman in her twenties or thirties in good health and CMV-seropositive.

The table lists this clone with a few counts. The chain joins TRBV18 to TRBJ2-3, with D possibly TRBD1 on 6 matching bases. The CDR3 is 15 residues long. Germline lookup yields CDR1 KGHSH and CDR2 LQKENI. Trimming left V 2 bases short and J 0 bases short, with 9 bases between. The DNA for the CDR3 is TGTGCCAGCTCACCAGGCCAGGGGAGCACAGATACGCAGTATTTT. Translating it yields CASSPGQGSTDTQYF.

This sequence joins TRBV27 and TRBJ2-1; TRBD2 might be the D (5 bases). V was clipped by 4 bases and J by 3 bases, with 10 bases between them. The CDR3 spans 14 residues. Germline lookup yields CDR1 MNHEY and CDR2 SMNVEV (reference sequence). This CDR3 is CASSSSGFYNEQFF. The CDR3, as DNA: TGTGCCAGCAGTTCCTCGGGGTTCTACAATGAGCAGTTCTTC.

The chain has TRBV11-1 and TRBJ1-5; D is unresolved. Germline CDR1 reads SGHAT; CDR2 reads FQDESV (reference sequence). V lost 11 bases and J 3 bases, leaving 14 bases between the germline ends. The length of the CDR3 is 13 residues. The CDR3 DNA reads TGTGCCGGACTCCTGCTTTTCAATCAGCCCCAGCATTTT. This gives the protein CAGLLLFNQPQHF.

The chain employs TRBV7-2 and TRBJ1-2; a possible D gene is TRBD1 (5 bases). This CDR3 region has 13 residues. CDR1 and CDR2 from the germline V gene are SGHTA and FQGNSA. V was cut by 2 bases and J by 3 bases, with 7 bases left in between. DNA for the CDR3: TGTGCCAGCAGCTTAACGGGGGACTATGGCTACACCTTC. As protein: CASSLTGDYGYTF.

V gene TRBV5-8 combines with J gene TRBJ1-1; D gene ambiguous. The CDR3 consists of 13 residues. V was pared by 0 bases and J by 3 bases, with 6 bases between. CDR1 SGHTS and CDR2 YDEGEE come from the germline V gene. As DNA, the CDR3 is TGTGCCAGCAGCTTGGGGCTTTACACTGAAGCTTTCTTT. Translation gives CASSLGLYTEAFF. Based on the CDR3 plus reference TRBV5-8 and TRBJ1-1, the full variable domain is EAGVTQSPTHLIKTRGQQATLRCSPISGHTSVYWYQQALGLGLQFLLWYDEGEERNRGNFPPRFSGRQFPNYSSELNVNALELEDSALYLCASSLGLYTEAFFGQGTRLTVV.

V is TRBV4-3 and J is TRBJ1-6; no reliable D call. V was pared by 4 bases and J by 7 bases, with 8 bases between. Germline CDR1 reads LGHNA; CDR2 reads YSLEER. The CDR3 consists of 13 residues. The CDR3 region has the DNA TGCGCCAGCAGCCCCTTACAGAATTCACCCCTCCACTTT. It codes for CASSPLQNSPLHF.

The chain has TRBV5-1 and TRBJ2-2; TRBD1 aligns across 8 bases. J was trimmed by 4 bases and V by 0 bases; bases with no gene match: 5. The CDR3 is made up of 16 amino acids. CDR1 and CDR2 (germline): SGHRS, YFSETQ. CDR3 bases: TGCGCCAGCAGCTTGGTGGGACAGGTTCGCACCGGGGAGCTGTTTTTT. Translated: CASSLVGQVRTGELFF.

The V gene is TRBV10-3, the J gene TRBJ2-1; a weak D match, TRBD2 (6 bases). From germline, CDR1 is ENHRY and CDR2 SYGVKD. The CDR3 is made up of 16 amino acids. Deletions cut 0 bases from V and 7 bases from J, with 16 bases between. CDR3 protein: CAISESTSGLANEQFF. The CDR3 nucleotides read TGTGCCATCAGTGAGTCGACCAGCGGGTTAGCGAATGAGCAGTTCTTC.

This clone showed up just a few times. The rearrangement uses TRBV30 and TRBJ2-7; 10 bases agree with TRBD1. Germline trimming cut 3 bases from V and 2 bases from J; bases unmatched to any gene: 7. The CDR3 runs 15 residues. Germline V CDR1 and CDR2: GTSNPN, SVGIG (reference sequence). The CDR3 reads CAWRRPGTGAYEQYF. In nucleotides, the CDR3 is TGTGCCTGGAGACGCCCGGGGACAGGGGCCTACGAGCAGTACTTC.

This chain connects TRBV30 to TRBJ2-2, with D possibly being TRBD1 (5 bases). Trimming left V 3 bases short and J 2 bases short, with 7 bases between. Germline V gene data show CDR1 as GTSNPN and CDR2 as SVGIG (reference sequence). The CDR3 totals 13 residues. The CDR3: CAWRGLNTGELFF. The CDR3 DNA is TGTGCCTGGAGGGGGCTTAACACCGGGGAGCTGTTTTTT. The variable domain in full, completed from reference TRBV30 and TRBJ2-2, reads SQTIHQWPATLVQPVGSPLSLECTVEGTSNPNLYWYRQAAGRGLQLLFYSVGIGQISSEVPQNLSASRPQDRQFILSSKKLLLSDSGFYLCAWRGLNTGELFFGEGSRLTVL.

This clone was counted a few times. The CDR3, as DNA: TGTGCCTGGAGTGGGACAGGGGGCGCGAGGGGCTACACCTTC. As protein: CAWSGTGGARGYTF. This chain links TRBV30 with TRBJ1-2, with 11 bases lining up with TRBD1. The CDR3 is made up of 14 amino acids. The germline CDR1 and CDR2 sequences are GTSNPN and SVGIG (reference sequence). Trimming at V came to 1 base and at J to 8 bases, leaving 6 bases not matched to a gene.

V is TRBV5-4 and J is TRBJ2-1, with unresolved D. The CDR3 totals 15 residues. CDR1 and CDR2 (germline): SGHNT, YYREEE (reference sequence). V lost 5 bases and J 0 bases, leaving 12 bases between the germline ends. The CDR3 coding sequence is TGTGCCAGCAGATCCACTTGGAGCTCCTACAATGAGCAGTTCTTC. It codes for CASRSTWSSYNEQFF.

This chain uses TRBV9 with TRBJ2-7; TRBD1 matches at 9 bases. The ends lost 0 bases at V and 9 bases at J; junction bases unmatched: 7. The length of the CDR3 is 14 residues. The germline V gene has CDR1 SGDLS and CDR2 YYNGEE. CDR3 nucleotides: TGTGCCAGCAGCGTAGCCGGACAGGGGAAGGTGCAGTACTTC. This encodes CASSVAGQGKVQYF.

CDR3 coding DNA: TGTGCCAGCAGTTTTCTTTCTCGGGGGACCGGGGAGCTGTTTTTT. This gives the protein CASSFLSRGTGELFF. The chain links TRBV28 to TRBJ2-2, with a weak D call TRBD2 (6 bases). The V end was cut by 3 bases, the J end by 5 bases, with 13 bases between. CDR1 and CDR2 from the germline V gene are MDHEN and SYDVKM. The CDR3 has 15 amino acids.

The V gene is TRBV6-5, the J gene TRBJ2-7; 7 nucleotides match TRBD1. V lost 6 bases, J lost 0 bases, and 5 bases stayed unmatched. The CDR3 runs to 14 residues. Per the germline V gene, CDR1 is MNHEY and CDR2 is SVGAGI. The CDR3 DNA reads TGTGCCAGCAGACCACGACAGGGCTCCTACGAGCAGTACTTC. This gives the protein CASRPRQGSYEQYF.

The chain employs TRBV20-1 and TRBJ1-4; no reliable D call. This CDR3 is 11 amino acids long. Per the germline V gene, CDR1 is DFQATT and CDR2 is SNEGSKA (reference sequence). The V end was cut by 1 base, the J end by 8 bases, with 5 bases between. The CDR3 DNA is TGCAGTGCTAGAGCGGTGGAAAAACTGTTTTTT. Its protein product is CSARAVEKLFF.

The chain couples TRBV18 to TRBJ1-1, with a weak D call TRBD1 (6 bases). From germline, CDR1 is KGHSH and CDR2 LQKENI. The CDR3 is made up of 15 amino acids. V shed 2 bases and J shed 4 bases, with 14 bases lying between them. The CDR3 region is CASSPGGAEGTEAFF. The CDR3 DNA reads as TGTGCCAGCTCACCAGGGGGGGCCGAGGGCACTGAAGCTTTCTTT.

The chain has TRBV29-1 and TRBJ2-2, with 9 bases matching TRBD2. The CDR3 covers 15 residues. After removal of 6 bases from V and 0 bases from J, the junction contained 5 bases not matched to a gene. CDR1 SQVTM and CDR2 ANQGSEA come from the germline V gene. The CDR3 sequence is CSVGRLAANTGELFF. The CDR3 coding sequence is TGCAGCGTCGGTCGACTAGCGGCGAACACCGGGGAGCTGTTTTTT.

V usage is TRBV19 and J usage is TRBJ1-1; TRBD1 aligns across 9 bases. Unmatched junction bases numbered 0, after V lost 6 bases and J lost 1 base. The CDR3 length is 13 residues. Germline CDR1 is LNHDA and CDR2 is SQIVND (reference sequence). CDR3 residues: CASRDRGNTEAFF. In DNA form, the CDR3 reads TGTGCCAGTAGGGACAGGGGGAACACTGAAGCTTTCTTT.